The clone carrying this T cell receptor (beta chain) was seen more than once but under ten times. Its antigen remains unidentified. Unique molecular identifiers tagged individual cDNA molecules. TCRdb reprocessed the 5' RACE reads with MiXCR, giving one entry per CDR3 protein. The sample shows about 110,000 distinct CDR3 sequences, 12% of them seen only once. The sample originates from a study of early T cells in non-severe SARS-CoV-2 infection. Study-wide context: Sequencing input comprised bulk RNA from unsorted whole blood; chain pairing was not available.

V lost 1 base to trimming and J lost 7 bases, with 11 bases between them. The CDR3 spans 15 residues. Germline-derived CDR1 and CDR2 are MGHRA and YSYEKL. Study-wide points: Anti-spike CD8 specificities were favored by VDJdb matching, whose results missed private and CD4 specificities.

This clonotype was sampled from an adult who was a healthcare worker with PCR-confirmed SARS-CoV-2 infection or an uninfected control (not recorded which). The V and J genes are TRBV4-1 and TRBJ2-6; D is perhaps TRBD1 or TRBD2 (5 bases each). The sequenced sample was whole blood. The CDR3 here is CASSQGLGPANVLTF. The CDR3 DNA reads TGCGCCAGCAGCCAAGGGCTGGGACCCGCCAACGTCCTGACTTTC.